One sample yielded the 10 T cell receptor beta chains listed below, sequenced in a study of identical twins. TCRdb used MiXCR to reprocess the 5' RACE reads, holding one entry per CDR3 protein. The data contain 1.5 million or so distinct CDR3 sequences, around a third of them singletons. The sample was cord blood. The receptors were sampled from a newborn girl in good health.

The table lists this clonotype with a few counts. J is TRBJ2-5 and V is TRBV21-1. TRBV21-1 is assigned pseudogene status. This CDR3 is 13 amino acids long. The CDR3 nucleotides read TGTGCCAGCAGTGACGAGGAGCGAGAGACCCAGTACTTC. Its protein is CASSDEERETQYF.

This clonotype occurred a few times. The rearrangement uses TRBV20-1 and TRBJ2-5; D is perhaps TRBD1 (6 bases). The CDR3 covers 15 residues. V was trimmed by 5 bases and J by 2 bases, leaving 18 bases between them. The germline gives CDR1 DFQATT, CDR2 SNEGSKA (reference sequence). DNA of the CDR3: TGCAGTGCTGGTCCTTCAGACAGGTATCAAGAGACCCAGTACTTC. Translation: CSAGPSDRYQETQYF.

The V gene is TRBV5-6, the J gene TRBJ1-2; a weak D match, TRBD1 (6 bases). Germline V gene sequence: CDR1 SGHDT, CDR2 YYEEEE. CDR3 size: 15 residues. Trimming removed 5 bases from V and 9 bases from J, with 23 bases in between. Here the CDR3 DNA reads TGTGCCAGCAGAAGATTTGACAGGTCGGCTATGAGCTACACCTTC. Translation: CASRRFDRSAMSYTF.

This clonotype was counted many times. This chain connects TRBV11-2 to TRBJ2-4, with a possible D match to TRBD1 (6 bases). V was pared by 1 base and J by 7 bases, with 8 bases between. Germline V gives CDR1 SGHAT, CDR2 FQNNGV. This CDR3 is built from 13 residues. The CDR3 bases are TGTGCCAGCAGCTTAGGACAGGATAACATTCAGTACTTC. It codes for CASSLGQDNIQYF.

This clonotype has only a few counts. The CDR3, as DNA: TGCAGTGCTAGTGAGGGGGCTGGGGGCTACACCTTC. Protein: CSASEGAGGYTF. The J gene is TRBJ1-2, the V gene TRBV20-1; 7 bases are a match to TRBD1. The CDR3 loop spans 12 amino acids. The germline CDR1 and CDR2 sequences are DFQATT and SNEGSKA (reference sequence). Trimming took 3 bases from V and 8 from J; bases not matched to a gene: 6.

V gene TRBV20-1 combines with J gene TRBJ1-2; D is possibly TRBD1 (5 bases). The CDR3 is 17 residues long. Germline V gene data show CDR1 as DFQATT and CDR2 as SNEGSKA (reference sequence). Trimming pared 0 bases from V and 3 bases from J, leaving 20 bases between. The DNA of the CDR3 is TGCAGTGCTAGAGATAGTAGGACGGGGGTCTACTACTATGGCTACACCTTC. As protein: CSARDSRTGVYYYGYTF.

Of note for this clonotype: Its ends do not fully match the called genes, so a read error is possible. The CDR3 spells CASSLVIPGPSNQSQHF. CDR3 nucleotides: TGTGCCAGCAGCTTAGTCATCCCGGGACCTAGCAATCAGTCCCAGCATTTT. The chain uses TRBV7-8 and TRBJ1-5; D is perhaps TRBD1 (5 bases). Looked up from germline, CDR1 is SGHVS and CDR2 is FQNEAQ. The CDR3 totals 17 residues.

This chain joins TRBV20-1 and TRBJ2-1, with 10 bases lining up with TRBD1. The ends lost 3 bases at V and 13 bases at J; junction bases unmatched: 9. The germline V gene has CDR1 DFQATT and CDR2 SNEGSKA (reference sequence). The CDR3 consists of 13 residues. The CDR3 DNA sequence: TGCAGTGCTAGCGGGACAGGGGTCGGCATTCAGTTCTTC. The encoded protein is CSASGTGVGIQFF.

This clonotype turned up a few times. The chain couples TRBV7-9 to TRBJ2-5; 7 bases are a match to TRBD1. CDR1 and CDR2 (germline): SEHNR, FQNEAQ (reference sequence). CDR3 length: 15 residues. Germline trimming cut 6 bases from V and 1 base from J; bases unmatched to any gene: 8. CDR3 region: CASRPQTGTQETQYF. DNA for the CDR3: TGTGCCAGCAGACCCCAGACAGGGACCCAAGAGACCCAGTACTTC.

The chain carries TRBV5-1 and TRBJ2-1; D call uncertain. From germline, CDR1 is SGHRS and CDR2 YFSETQ. V was pared by 2 bases and J by 1 base, with 10 bases between. This CDR3 has 15 amino acids. The CDR3 DNA reads as TGCGCCAGCAGCTTAGTTGTCGGGTCCTACAATGAGCAGTTCTTC. This sequence encodes CASSLVVGSYNEQFF. The variable domain in full, completed from reference TRBV5-1 and TRBJ2-1, reads KAGVTQTPRYLIKTRGQQVTLSCSPISGHRSVSWYQQTPGQGLQFLFEYFSETQRNKGNFPGRFSGRQFSNSRSEMNVSTLELGDSALYLCASSLVVGSYNEQFFGPGTRLTVL.